The present TCR beta chain was sequenced within a study of blood T cell repertoires in COVID-19 (dated by TCRdb to the early 2020s). Regarding the research as a whole: Samples covering the acute and convalescent phases of COVID-19 were provided by collaborators in the United States, Italy and Spain. The repertoires were released in a freely available public database meant as a resource for research on the immune response to SARS-CoV-2. Deeply sampled blood TCRbeta repertoires from subjects exposed to, actively infected with, or recovered from COVID-19 were included in the dataset. Where available, HLA class I and class II types were obtained from metadata supplied by the sample provider rather than from assay-based typing. The prospective study material was composed of cDNA or gDNA derived from T cells, B-cell-depleted T cells, or PBMCs. The samples were drawn from two sources: the first 160 participants of the ongoing ImmuneRACE study, and 950 to 1,500 subjects contributed by 6 global collaborators. Nearly every sample came with metadata listing a de-identified subject ID, COVID-19 status, age in years and sex.

Spanning cysteine to phenylalanine, the CDR3 consists of 11 amino acids. The entry retains the CDR3 DNA only, 33 bases that are in frame from base 1. Trimming at the junction amounts to 3 bases on V and 7 bases on J, and the germline ends lie 6 bases apart. A remark on this clone: The antigen it binds to is not known. No quality values exist for individual bases; no much larger clone is one base distant.

In Seattle, one collaborating source enrolled patients while the infection was active and tracked those patients longitudinally over the course of disease. Collaborating institutions collected whole blood in K2EDTA tubes following their own protocols. For TCRbeta analysis, collaborators shipped samples in one of three forms: frozen whole blood, isolated PBMCs, or DNA extracted from either of those sample types. Study-level results and caveats: How much clinical and demographic metadata was included differed by source and by participant, and the metadata was provided uncurated.

TCRbeta CDR3 regions were amplified from genomic DNA using the immunoSEQ Assay, a bias-controlled multiplex PCR. The authors' analysis ran thus. The number of nucleated cells in each sample was estimated by amplification of reference gene primers within the assay. Sequence reads were collapsed and filtered to measure the absolute abundance of every unique TCRbeta CDR3 rearrangement. For each sample, productive Simpson clonality was calculated by taking the square root of Simpson's diversity index across productive rearrangements. As stored in TCRdb, this immuneACCESS dataset retains in-frame rearrangements with V and J assigned. A fraction of the clones does not appear; measured against another copy, unresolved V genes explain less than half of the discrepancy, and the remainder lacks a known reason. V and J calls and clone size follow that table, whereas D and trimming were derived from the DNA. This sample is represented by about 150,000 clones; around nine tenths of them were singletons. The biggest ten clones account for about 0.6% of the sample.

The chain employs TRBV12-3 or TRBV12-4 and TRBJ1-1; the D gene assignment is ambiguous. Material: peripheral blood. The clonotype originates from a man aged 55 to 70 with COVID-19, enrolled during active disease. The base sequence is TGTGCCAGCAGTTTGGAGGATGAAGCTTTCTTT. This codes for CASSLEDEAFF.